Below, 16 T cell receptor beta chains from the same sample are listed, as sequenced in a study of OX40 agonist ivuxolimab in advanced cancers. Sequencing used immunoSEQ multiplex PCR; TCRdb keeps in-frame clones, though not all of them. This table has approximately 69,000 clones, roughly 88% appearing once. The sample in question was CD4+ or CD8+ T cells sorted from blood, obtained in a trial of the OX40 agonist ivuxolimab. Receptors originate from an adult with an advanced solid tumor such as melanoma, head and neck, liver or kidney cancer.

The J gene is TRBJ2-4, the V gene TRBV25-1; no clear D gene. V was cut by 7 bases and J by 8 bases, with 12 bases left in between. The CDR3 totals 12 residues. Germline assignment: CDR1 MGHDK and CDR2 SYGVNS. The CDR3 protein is CASTPRLYIQYF. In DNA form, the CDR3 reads TGTGCCAGCACCCCAAGACTTTACATTCAGTACTTC.

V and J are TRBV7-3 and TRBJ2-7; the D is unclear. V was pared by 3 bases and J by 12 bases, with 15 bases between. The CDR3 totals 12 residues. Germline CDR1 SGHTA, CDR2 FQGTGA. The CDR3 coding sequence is TGTGCCAGCAGCTTGTCCGGCTGGAGTGGGTACTTC. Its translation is CASSLSGWSGYF.

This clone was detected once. Here the CDR3 reads CASSSSSQIETQYF. The CDR3 bases are TGTGCCAGCAGCTCGAGTAGCCAAATAGAGACCCAGTACTTC. The gene calls are TRBV11-3 and TRBJ2-5; D remains unclear. CDR1 is SGHNT and CDR2 is YENEEA in the germline V gene. V lost 4 bases and J lost 4, with 13 bases in between. The CDR3 spans 14 residues.

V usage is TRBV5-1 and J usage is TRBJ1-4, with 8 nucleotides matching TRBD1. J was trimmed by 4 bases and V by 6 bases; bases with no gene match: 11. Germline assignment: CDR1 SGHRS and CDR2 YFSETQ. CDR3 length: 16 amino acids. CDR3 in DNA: TGCGCCAGCACAATGCAGGGGGCGCAGAGTAATGAAAAACTGTTTTTT. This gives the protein CASTMQGAQSNEKLFF.

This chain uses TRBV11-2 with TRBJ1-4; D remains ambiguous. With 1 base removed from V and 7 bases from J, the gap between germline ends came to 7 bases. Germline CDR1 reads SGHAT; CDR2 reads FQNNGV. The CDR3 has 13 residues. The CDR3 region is CASSLGTAEKLFF. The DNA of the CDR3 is TGTGCCAGCAGCTTAGGTACAGCTGAAAAACTGTTTTTT. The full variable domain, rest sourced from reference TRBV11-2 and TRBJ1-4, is EAGVAQSPRYKIIEKRQSVAFWCNPISGHATLYWYQQILGQGPKLLIQFQNNGVVDDSQLPKDRFSAERLKGVDSTLKIQPAKLEDSAVYLCASSLGTAEKLFFGSGTQLSVL.

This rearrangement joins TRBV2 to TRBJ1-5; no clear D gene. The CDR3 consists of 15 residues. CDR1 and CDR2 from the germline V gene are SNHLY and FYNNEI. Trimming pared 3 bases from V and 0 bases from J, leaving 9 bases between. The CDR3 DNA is TGTGCCAGCAGTGAGAGGCGCTATAGCAATCAGCCCCAGCATTTT. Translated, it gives CASSERRYSNQPQHF. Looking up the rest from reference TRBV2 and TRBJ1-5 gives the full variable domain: EPEVTQTPSHQVTQMGQEVILRCVPISNHLYFYWYRQILGQKVEFLVSFYNNEISEKSEIFDDQFSVERPDGSNFTLKIRSTKLEDSAMYFCASSERRYSNQPQHFGDGTRLSIL.

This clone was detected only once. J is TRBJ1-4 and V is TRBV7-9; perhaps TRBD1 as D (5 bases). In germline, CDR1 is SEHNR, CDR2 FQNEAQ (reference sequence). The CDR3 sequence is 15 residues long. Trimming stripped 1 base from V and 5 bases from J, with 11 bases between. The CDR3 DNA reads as TGTGCCAGCAGCTTAGATCAGGGTTGGAATGAAAAACTGTTTTTT. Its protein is CASSLDQGWNEKLFF.

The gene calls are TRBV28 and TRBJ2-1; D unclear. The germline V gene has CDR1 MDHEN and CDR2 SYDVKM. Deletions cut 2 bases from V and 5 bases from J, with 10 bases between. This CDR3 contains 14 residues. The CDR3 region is CASSLPGDHNEQFF. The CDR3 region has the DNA TGTGCCAGCAGTTTACCCGGAGATCACAATGAGCAGTTCTTC. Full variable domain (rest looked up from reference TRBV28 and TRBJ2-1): DVKVTQSSRYLVKRTGEKVFLECVQDMDHENMFWYRQDPGLGLRLIYFSYDVKMKEKGDIPEGYSVSREKKERFSLILESASTNQTSMYLCASSLPGDHNEQFFGPGTRLTVL.

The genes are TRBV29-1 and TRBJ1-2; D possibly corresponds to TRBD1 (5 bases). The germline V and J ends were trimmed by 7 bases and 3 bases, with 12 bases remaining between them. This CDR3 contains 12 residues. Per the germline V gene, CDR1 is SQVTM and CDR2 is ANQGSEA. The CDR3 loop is CSGKRGDYGYTF. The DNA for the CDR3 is TGCAGCGGCAAGAGGGGTGACTATGGCTACACCTTC. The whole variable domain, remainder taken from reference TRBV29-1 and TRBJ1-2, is SAVISQKPSRDICQRGTSLTIQCQVDSQVTMMFWYRQQPGQSLTLIATANQGSEATYESGFVIDKFPISRPNLTFSTLTVSNMSPEDSSIYLCSGKRGDYGYTFGSGTRLTVV.

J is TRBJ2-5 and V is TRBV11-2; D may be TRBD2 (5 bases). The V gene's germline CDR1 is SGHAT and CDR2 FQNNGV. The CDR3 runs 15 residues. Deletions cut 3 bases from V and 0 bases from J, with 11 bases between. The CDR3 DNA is TGTGCCAGCAGCTTGACGGACTTGTACCAAGAGACCCAGTACTTC. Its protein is CASSLTDLYQETQYF.

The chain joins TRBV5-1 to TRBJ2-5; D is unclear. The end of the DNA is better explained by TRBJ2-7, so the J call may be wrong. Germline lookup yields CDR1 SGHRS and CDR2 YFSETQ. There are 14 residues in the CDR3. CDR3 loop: CASSSRLFSYEQYF. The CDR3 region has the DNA TGCGCCAGCAGCTCTCGACTCTTTTCCTACGAGCAGTACTTC.

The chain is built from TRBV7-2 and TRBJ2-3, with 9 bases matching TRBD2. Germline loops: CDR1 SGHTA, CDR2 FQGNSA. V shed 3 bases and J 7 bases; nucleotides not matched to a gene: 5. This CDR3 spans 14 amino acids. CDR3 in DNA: TGTGCCAGCAGCTTCGAGACTAGCGGCCATACGCAGTATTTT. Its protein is CASSFETSGHTQYF.

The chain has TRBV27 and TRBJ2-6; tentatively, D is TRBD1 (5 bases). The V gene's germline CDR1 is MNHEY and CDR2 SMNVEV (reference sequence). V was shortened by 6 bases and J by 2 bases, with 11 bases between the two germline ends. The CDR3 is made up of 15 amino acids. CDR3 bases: TGTGCCAGCAGCGCCCAGGGTACTGGGGCCAACGTCCTGACTTTC. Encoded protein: CASSAQGTGANVLTF.

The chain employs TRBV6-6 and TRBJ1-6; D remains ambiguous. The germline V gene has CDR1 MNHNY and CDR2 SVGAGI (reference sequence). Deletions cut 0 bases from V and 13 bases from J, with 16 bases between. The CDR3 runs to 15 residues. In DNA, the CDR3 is TGTGCCAGCAGTTACTCGTCCGGGGTTGCTGGGCCCCTCCACTTT. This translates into CASSYSSGVAGPLHF.

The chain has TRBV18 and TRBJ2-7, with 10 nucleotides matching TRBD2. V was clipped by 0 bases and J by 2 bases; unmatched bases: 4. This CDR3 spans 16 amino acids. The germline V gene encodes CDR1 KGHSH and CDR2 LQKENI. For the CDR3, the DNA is TGTGCCAGCTCACCACCGGCTAGCGGGGGAACCTACGAGCAGTACTTC. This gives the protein CASSPPASGGTYEQYF.

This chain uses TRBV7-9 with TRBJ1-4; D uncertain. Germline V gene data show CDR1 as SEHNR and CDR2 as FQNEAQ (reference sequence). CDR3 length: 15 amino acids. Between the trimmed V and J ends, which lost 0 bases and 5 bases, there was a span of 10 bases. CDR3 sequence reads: CASSLAGPRNEKLFF. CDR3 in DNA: TGTGCCAGCAGCTTAGCTGGGCCCAGAAATGAAAAACTGTTTTTT.